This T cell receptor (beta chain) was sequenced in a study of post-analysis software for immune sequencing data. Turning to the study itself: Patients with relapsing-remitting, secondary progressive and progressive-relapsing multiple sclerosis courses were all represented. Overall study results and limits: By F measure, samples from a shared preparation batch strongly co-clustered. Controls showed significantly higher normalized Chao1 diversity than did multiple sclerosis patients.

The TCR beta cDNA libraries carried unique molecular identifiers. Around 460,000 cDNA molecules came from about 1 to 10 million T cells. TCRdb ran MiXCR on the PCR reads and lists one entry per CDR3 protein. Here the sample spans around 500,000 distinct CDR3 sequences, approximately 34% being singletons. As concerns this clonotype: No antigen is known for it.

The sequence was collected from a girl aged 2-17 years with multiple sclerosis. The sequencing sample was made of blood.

The chain's CDR3 is CASSLSRQPETQYF. As DNA, the CDR3 is TGTGCCAGCAGTTTATCGAGACAGCCAGAGACCCAGTACTTC. The J gene is TRBJ2-5, the V gene TRBV27; D perhaps matches TRBD1 (5 bases). The germline V gene encodes CDR1 MNHEY and CDR2 SMNVEV (reference sequence). V lost 0 bases and J lost 4, with 9 bases in between. The length of the CDR3 is 14 residues.